These T cell receptor beta chains were read from a single sample in a study of blood T cell repertoires in COVID-19. Using immunoSEQ multiplex PCR, the repertoire was profiled, and TCRdb retains in-frame clones only, with some absent. The sample yields about 68,000 clones, 70% to 90% seen once. The specimen was peripheral blood. These receptors were taken from a man aged 50 or older with acute or convalescent COVID-19. Each CDR3 is given with its conserved first and last residue. D genes are given only for firm matches.

j_call: TRBJ2-1; v_call: TRBV5-8; cdr3_length: 15; d_call: NA; cdr3_nt: TGTGCCAGCAGCCAAGGACAGAGGTCCTACAATGAGCAGTTCTTC; cdr3_aa: CASSQGQRSYNEQFF
j_call: TRBJ2-3; v_call: TRBV7-2; cdr3_length: 16; d_call: TRBD2; cdr3_nt: TGTGCCAGCAGCCTGGGACTAGCGGGAGGGATAGATACGCAGTATTTT; cdr3_aa: CASSLGLAGGIDTQYF
j_call: TRBJ1-2; v_call: TRBV15; cdr3_length: 15; d_call: NA; cdr3_nt: TGTGCCACCAGCAGAGCCAGGACAGCCCTCTATGGCTACACCTTC; cdr3_aa: CATSRARTALYGYTF
j_call: TRBJ2-3; v_call: TRBV11-3; cdr3_length: 16; d_call: NA; cdr3_nt: TGTGCCAGCAGCTTAGGTCCTTCAGTGATAACAGATACGCAGTATTTT; cdr3_aa: CASSLGPSVITDTQYF
j_call: TRBJ2-7; v_call: TRBV2; cdr3_length: 14; d_call: NA; cdr3_nt: TGTGCCAGCAGGGGAAGGGGGGGTGTGTACGAGCAGTACTTC; cdr3_aa: CASRGRGGVYEQYF
j_call: TRBJ1-1; v_call: TRBV5-1; cdr3_length: 12; d_call: TRBD1; cdr3_nt: TGCGCCAGCAGCCAGGGGGGCACTGAAGCTTTCTTT; cdr3_aa: CASSQGGTEAFF
j_call: TRBJ2-7; v_call: TRBV5-1; cdr3_length: 14; d_call: TRBD2; cdr3_nt: TGCGCCAGCAGCCTTAGGGGAGGGGACTACGAGCAGTACTTC; cdr3_aa: CASSLRGGDYEQYF
j_call: TRBJ1-2; v_call: TRBV25-1; cdr3_length: 15; d_call: TRBD1; cdr3_nt: TGTGCCAGCAGTGACCTAAAGACAGGGATCTATGGCTACACCTTC; cdr3_aa: CASSDLKTGIYGYTF
j_call: TRBJ2-1; v_call: TRBV6-4; cdr3_length: 14; d_call: NA; cdr3_nt: TGTGCCAGCAGTGACTATGTTAATCACAATGAGCAGTTCTTC; cdr3_aa: CASSDYVNHNEQFF
j_call: TRBJ2-7; v_call: TRBV4-2; cdr3_length: 14; d_call: TRBD1; cdr3_nt: TGTGCCAGCAGCCCAGGGGGTGGAGGCTACGAGCAGTACTTC; cdr3_aa: CASSPGGGGYEQYF
j_call: TRBJ2-3; v_call: TRBV9; cdr3_length: 15; d_call: TRBD2; cdr3_nt: TGTGCCAGCAGCCCCAGAGGGGAGGGTACAGATACGCAGTATTTT; cdr3_aa: CASSPRGEGTDTQYF
j_call: TRBJ2-3; v_call: TRBV18; cdr3_length: 18; d_call: NA; cdr3_nt: TGTGCCAGCTCACCGGCCCGTGGGGGGGGCCCTCGGGCAGATACGCAGTATTTT; cdr3_aa: CASSPARGGGPRADTQYF
j_call: TRBJ1-5; v_call: TRBV6-2/TRBV6-3; cdr3_length: 14; d_call: NA; cdr3_nt: TGTGCCAGCAGTTACCGGCAGGGCGGACAGCCCCAGCATTTT; cdr3_aa: CASSYRQGGQPQHF
j_call: TRBJ1-5; v_call: TRBV30; cdr3_length: 13; d_call: TRBD1; cdr3_nt: TGTGCCTGGACAGGGGGCGGCAATCAGCCCCAGCATTTT; cdr3_aa: CAWTGGGNQPQHF
j_call: TRBJ2-3; v_call: TRBV11-2; cdr3_length: 13; d_call: TRBD2; cdr3_nt: TGTGCCAGCAGGACTAGCGGCGCAGATACGCAGTATTTT; cdr3_aa: CASRTSGADTQYF
j_call: TRBJ2-1; v_call: TRBV5-4; cdr3_length: 15; d_call: NA; cdr3_nt: TGTGCCAGCAGCGGAGCGGGTCTAACCCACAATGAGCAGTTCTTC; cdr3_aa: CASSGAGLTHNEQFF
j_call: TRBJ2-5; v_call: TRBV14; cdr3_length: 19; d_call: TRBD2; cdr3_nt: TGTGCCAGCAGCCAAGAAAGGGTCTACGCTAGCGGGGCCGAAGAGACCCAGTACTTC; cdr3_aa: CASSQERVYASGAEETQYF
j_call: TRBJ1-3; v_call: TRBV10-2; cdr3_length: 14; d_call: NA; cdr3_nt: TGCGCCAGCAGTGAAGGGAGGGTGACGAACACCATATATTTT; cdr3_aa: CASSEGRVTNTIYF
j_call: TRBJ2-4; v_call: TRBV20-1; cdr3_length: 11; d_call: TRBD1; cdr3_nt: TGCAGTGCGGACAGGGGTGACATTCAGTACTTC; cdr3_aa: CSADRGDIQYF
j_call: TRBJ1-5; v_call: TRBV28; cdr3_length: 13; d_call: NA; cdr3_nt: TGTGCCAGCACCGCCCGGACTGATCAGCCCCAGCATTTT; cdr3_aa: CASTARTDQPQHF
j_call: TRBJ1-3; v_call: TRBV4-2; cdr3_length: 14; d_call: TRBD1; cdr3_nt: TGTGCCAGCAGCCACACAGGGGGGGGGAACACCATATATTTT; cdr3_aa: CASSHTGGGNTIYF
j_call: TRBJ1-4; v_call: TRBV19; cdr3_length: 14; d_call: TRBD1; cdr3_nt: TGTGCCAGTAGTTGGACAGGGTTGTATGAAAAACTGTTTTTT; cdr3_aa: CASSWTGLYEKLFF
j_call: TRBJ2-7; v_call: TRBV30; cdr3_length: 14; d_call: NA; cdr3_nt: TGTGCCTGGAGGCCCATCTGGGGCCCCTACGAGCAGTACTTC; cdr3_aa: CAWRPIWGPYEQYF
j_call: TRBJ1-2; v_call: TRBV3-1/TRBV3-2; cdr3_length: 18; d_call: NA; cdr3_nt: TGTGCCAGCAGCCACGCTCTCAGGGGTTTGGGCTCTAACTATGGCTACACCTTC; cdr3_aa: CASSHALRGLGSNYGYTF
j_call: TRBJ1-6; v_call: TRBV6-5; cdr3_length: 14; d_call: TRBD1; cdr3_nt: TGTGCCAGCAGACAACAGGGGGGCAATTCACCCCTCCACTTT; cdr3_aa: CASRQQGGNSPLHF
j_call: TRBJ2-3; v_call: TRBV11-3; cdr3_length: 16; d_call: TRBD2; cdr3_nt: TGTGCCAGCAGCGTTCTAGCGGGAGACAAGGTTGATACGCAGTATTTT; cdr3_aa: CASSVLAGDKVDTQYF
j_call: TRBJ2-7; v_call: TRBV11-3; cdr3_length: 16; d_call: TRBD1; cdr3_nt: TGTGCCAGCAGCACCCCGGACAGGGCAATTTTCTACGAGCAGTACTTC; cdr3_aa: CASSTPDRAIFYEQYF